The 24 T cell receptor beta chains below were found in one sample sequenced in a study of blood T cell repertoires in COVID-19. The repertoire was sequenced with immunoSEQ multiplex PCR; TCRdb's copy has only in-frame clones and lacks some. The data show some 130,000 clones, 78% seen once. The sequencing sample was made of peripheral blood. These receptor sequences come from a man aged 60 to 69 who had recovered from COVID-19.

The chain recombines TRBV28 with TRBJ2-3; 13 nucleotides line up with TRBD2. The germline V gene has CDR1 MDHEN and CDR2 SYDVKM. The V and J ends lost 6 bases and 13 bases, in that order; junction bases with no gene match: 4. The length of the CDR3 is 12 residues. The CDR3 nucleotides read TGTGCCAGCAGGACTAGCGGGAGGAGAAAGTATTTT. This translates into CASRTSGRRKYF.

This chain connects TRBV29-1 to TRBJ2-5; possibly TRBD2 for D (5 bases). The CDR3 extends over 13 amino acids. CDR1 is SQVTM, CDR2 ANQGSEA, per germline. V dropped 3 bases and J dropped 4 bases, with 12 bases sitting between them. The CDR3 bases are TGCAGCGTTGATGAGGGTGGCGGAGAGACCCAGTACTTC. It yields the protein CSVDEGGGETQYF.

The rearrangement uses TRBV9 and TRBJ2-3; 8 positions match TRBD2. The CDR3 is 15 amino acids. The germline V gene has CDR1 SGDLS and CDR2 YYNGEE. V was clipped by 0 bases and J by 1 base; unmatched bases: 1. The CDR3: CASSVASGRTDTQYF. The CDR3 region has the DNA TGTGCCAGCAGCGTAGCTAGCGGGCGCACAGATACGCAGTATTTT.

The chain has TRBV7-9 and TRBJ2-1; 7 bases map to TRBD2. Trimming at V came to 0 bases and at J to 3 bases, leaving 8 bases not matched to a gene. The CDR3 consists of 17 residues. Germline V CDR1 and CDR2: SEHNR, FQNEAQ (reference sequence). The CDR3 DNA follows: TGTGCCAGCAGCTTAGCAAGACTAGCCCTCAACTACAATGAGCAGTTCTTC. It specifies CASSLARLALNYNEQFF.

This clone came up a few times. The V and J genes are TRBV6-5 and TRBJ2-4; 8 positions match TRBD2. V shed 2 bases and J 5 bases; nucleotides not matched to a gene: 5. The CDR3 totals 15 residues. Germline V gives CDR1 MNHEY, CDR2 SVGAGI. CDR3 DNA sequence: TGTGCCAGCAGTTACACTGTCGGGGGGGAAAACATTCAGTACTTC. It specifies CASSYTVGGENIQYF.

The chain combines TRBV9 with TRBJ2-2, with no clear D. CDR3 length: 13 amino acids. Trimming removed 4 bases at V and 5 bases at J, with 9 bases between. Germline values: CDR1 SGDLS, CDR2 YYNGEE. The CDR3 protein is CASSPGPTGELFF. As DNA, the CDR3 is TGTGCCAGCAGCCCGGGTCCTACCGGGGAGCTGTTTTTT.

The gene calls are TRBV14 and TRBJ1-3; possibly TRBD1 for D (5 bases). Germline V lookup: CDR1 SGHDN, CDR2 FVKESK. Trimming left V 4 bases short and J 4 bases short, with 20 bases between. CDR3 length equals 17 residues. CDR3 coding DNA: TGTGCCAGCAGCCCAGAAGACAGAGCCCCAGGGGGAAACACCATATATTTT. Its translation is CASSPEDRAPGGNTIYF.

This clone was counted only a few times. The chain combines TRBV5-1 with TRBJ1-1; weak D call: TRBD1 (6 bases). Trimming removed 4 bases at V and 0 bases at J, with 13 bases between. This CDR3 spans 15 amino acids. Germline lookup yields CDR1 SGHRS and CDR2 YFSETQ. The DNA for the CDR3 is TGCGCCAGCAGCGTAGACAGGATATTGAACACTGAAGCTTTCTTT. It yields the protein CASSVDRILNTEAFF.

The chain recombines TRBV6-6 with TRBJ1-1; D not certain. V lost 7 bases and J lost 0, with 9 bases in between. CDR1 is MNHNY and CDR2 is SVGAGI in the germline V gene (reference sequence). The CDR3 runs 13 residues. The CDR3 spells CASNPFLNTEAFF. The CDR3 DNA reads TGTGCCAGCAATCCGTTTTTGAACACTGAAGCTTTCTTT.

The chain uses TRBV4-1 and TRBJ1-4; 10 bases map to TRBD1. The CDR3 extends over 18 amino acids. Losses at the gene ends were 0 bases for V and 8 bases for J; bases not matched to a gene: 12. Germline CDR1 and CDR2: MGHRA and YSYEKL. The CDR3 DNA reads TGCGCCAGCAGCCAAGATGGAGGACAGGGGGTTGAAAGAGAAAAACTGTTTTTT. It translates to CASSQDGGQGVEREKLFF.

This chain connects TRBV18 to TRBJ1-3, with D maybe TRBD1 (5 bases). Germline V gene lookup returns CDR1 KGHSH and CDR2 LQKENI. Trimming shortened V by 4 bases and J by 4 bases, and 14 bases separated the two germline ends. The CDR3 runs to 15 residues. CDR3 protein: CASSLTVLGGNTIYF. The CDR3 region has the DNA TGTGCCAGCTCACTGACAGTCCTCGGGGGAAACACCATATATTTT.

V gene TRBV18 combines with J gene TRBJ1-2, with TRBD1 matching 7 bases. V trimming: 4 bases; J trimming: 4 bases; junction bases outside the gene matches: 3. CDR3 size: 13 residues. Germline CDR1 is KGHSH and CDR2 is LQKENI. The CDR3 DNA is TGTGCCAGCTCACTACAGGGGTCCTATGGCTACACCTTC. This encodes CASSLQGSYGYTF.

This CDR3 is CASSPRGQGDEKLFF. For the CDR3, the DNA is TGTGCCAGCAGCCCAAGAGGTCAGGGTGATGAAAAACTGTTTTTT. The V gene is TRBV7-3, the J gene TRBJ1-4; possible D gene TRBD1, 5 bases. The V gene's germline CDR1 is SGHTA and CDR2 FQGTGA. The ends were cut back, 5 bases at V and 6 bases at J, with 16 bases in the middle. The CDR3 totals 15 residues.

The rearrangement uses TRBV7-2 and TRBJ1-6; D is possibly TRBD1 (6 bases). V was trimmed by 1 base and J by 10 bases, leaving 14 bases between them. Germline loops: CDR1 SGHTA, CDR2 FQGNSA. The CDR3 has 15 amino acids. Written as DNA, the CDR3 is TGTGCCAGCAGCTTAGTCCCGGACAGCCCCTCACCCCTCCACTTT. Translating it yields CASSLVPDSPSPLHF.

The CDR3 DNA follows: TGTGCCAGCAGTACCACGGGGTTTCCTAACGAGCAGTACTTC. This sequence encodes CASSTTGFPNEQYF. This sequence joins TRBV28 and TRBJ2-7; D is possibly TRBD2 (5 bases). The V and J ends lost 5 bases and 5 bases respectively, with 16 bases between them. Germline-derived CDR1 and CDR2 are MDHEN and SYDVKM. There are 14 residues in the CDR3. Based on the CDR3 plus reference TRBV28 and TRBJ2-7, the full variable domain is DVKVTQSSRYLVKRTGEKVFLECVQDMDHENMFWYRQDPGLGLRLIYFSYDVKMKEKGDIPEGYSVSREKKERFSLILESASTNQTSMYLCASSTTGFPNEQYFGPGTRLTVT.

The chain employs TRBV6-6 and TRBJ2-1, with 7 bases aligning to TRBD2. Germline CDR1 is MNHNY and CDR2 is SVGAGI (reference sequence). V shed 10 bases, J shed 3 bases, and the junction held 6 bases outside the gene matches. The CDR3 totals 13 residues. The CDR3 here is CAIRAGNYNEQFF. In DNA, the CDR3 is TGTGCCATTCGAGCGGGAAACTACAATGAGCAGTTCTTC.

CDR3 protein: CASSLGTGLNAFF. The CDR3 DNA follows: TGTGCCAGCAGCTTAGGGACGGGACTAAACGCTTTCTTT. The chain couples TRBV7-9 to TRBJ1-1, with D maybe TRBD1 (5 bases). The CDR3 runs to 13 residues. Germline CDR1 SEHNR, CDR2 FQNEAQ (reference sequence). Trimming removed 1 base at V and 11 bases at J, with 14 bases between.

The rearrangement uses TRBV28 and TRBJ2-7; no reliable D call. Germline-derived CDR1 and CDR2 are MDHEN and SYDVKM. The V end was cut by 5 bases, the J end by 1 base, with 15 bases between. CDR3 length: 15 residues. DNA of the CDR3: TGTGCCAGCAGTGCCTTCTCTCCACAGTCCTACGAGCAGTACTTC. It yields the protein CASSAFSPQSYEQYF.

The chain is built from TRBV5-6 and TRBJ2-7; TRBD1 is a possible D gene (5 bases). The CDR3 is 15 amino acids. Trimming stripped 0 bases from V and 2 bases from J, with 12 bases between. The V gene's germline CDR1 is SGHDT and CDR2 YYEEEE. CDR3 region: CASSLGQGLTYEQYF. The CDR3 DNA is TGTGCCAGCAGCTTGGGGCAGGGCCTCACCTACGAGCAGTACTTC.

On this clone: At one boundary the junction diverges from the germline segment, which might be a read error. The chain uses TRBV30 and TRBJ2-6; a weak D match, TRBD2 (7 bases). Germline CDR1 is GTSNPN and CDR2 is SVGIG (reference sequence). CDR3 length equals 16 residues. The CDR3 DNA sequence: TGTGCCTGGACGAAAACAGGCCTGGGGGGGGCCCACGTCCTGACTTTC. Translation gives CAWTKTGLGGAHVLTF.

The rearrangement joins TRBV7-2 to TRBJ2-1; D perhaps matches TRBD1 (6 bases). The CDR3 has 15 residues. V dropped 6 bases and J dropped 1 base, with 13 bases sitting between them. CDR1 and CDR2 from the germline V gene are SGHTA and FQGNSA. The CDR3 reads CASSLAGTSYNEQFF. The CDR3 DNA is TGTGCCAGCAGTCTTGCCGGGACATCCTACAATGAGCAGTTCTTC.

The genes are TRBV28 and TRBJ1-2, with D possibly matching TRBD1 (6 bases). Per germline, CDR1 MDHEN and CDR2 SYDVKM. The ends were cut back, 7 bases at V and 5 bases at J, with 17 bases in the middle. This CDR3 spans 14 amino acids. This CDR3 is CASKPSGTRYGYTF. As DNA, the CDR3 is TGTGCCAGCAAACCGAGCGGGACAAGATATGGCTACACCTTC.

This sequence joins TRBV7-2 and TRBJ2-1; 10 nucleotides match TRBD1. Germline V gene lookup returns CDR1 SGHTA and CDR2 FQGNSA. CDR3 length equals 14 residues. The J segment lost 4 bases and the V segment lost 7 bases, leaving 4 bases of the junction unmatched. In nucleotides, the CDR3 is TGTGCCAGCACCCGGGACAGGGGTTACAATGAGCAGTTCTTC. It specifies CASTRDRGYNEQFF.

The chain carries TRBV27 and TRBJ2-1; no clear D gene. CDR3 length: 14 residues. Germline lookup yields CDR1 MNHEY and CDR2 SMNVEV (reference sequence). V was trimmed by 3 bases and J by 4 bases, leaving 10 bases between them. The CDR3 sequence: CASSFLTPYNEQFF. DNA of the CDR3: TGTGCCAGCAGTTTCCTGACACCGTACAATGAGCAGTTCTTC.